This T cell receptor beta chain was sequenced in a study of blood T cell repertoires in COVID-19. About the research overall: Sites across the United States, Italy and Spain contributed samples from acute and convalescent COVID-19. In each case, the material was cDNA or gDNA derived from T cells, B-cell-depleted T cells, or PBMCs.

Original processing notes: Amplified reference gene primers provided the basis for estimating nucleated cell counts. Profiled with immunoSEQ multiplex PCR; TCRdb holds only in-frame clones, not every one. That table is the source of V, J and clone size, and D and trimming were worked out from the DNA. Of fewer than 250,000 clones in the sample, 65% to 85% were seen once. V was cut by 0 bases and J by 3 bases, with 11 bases left in between. CDR1 is MNHEY and CDR2 is SVGEGT in the germline V gene. The CDR3 is 15 residues long. Material: peripheral blood. This TCR was sampled from a woman older than 75 with acute or convalescent COVID-19. This chain joins TRBV6-2 or TRBV6-3 and TRBJ1-2; no reliable D call. The CDR3 DNA is TGTGCCAGCAGTTACTCGAGAGAGGGTTACTATGGCTACACCTTC. It codes for CASSYSREGYYGYTF.